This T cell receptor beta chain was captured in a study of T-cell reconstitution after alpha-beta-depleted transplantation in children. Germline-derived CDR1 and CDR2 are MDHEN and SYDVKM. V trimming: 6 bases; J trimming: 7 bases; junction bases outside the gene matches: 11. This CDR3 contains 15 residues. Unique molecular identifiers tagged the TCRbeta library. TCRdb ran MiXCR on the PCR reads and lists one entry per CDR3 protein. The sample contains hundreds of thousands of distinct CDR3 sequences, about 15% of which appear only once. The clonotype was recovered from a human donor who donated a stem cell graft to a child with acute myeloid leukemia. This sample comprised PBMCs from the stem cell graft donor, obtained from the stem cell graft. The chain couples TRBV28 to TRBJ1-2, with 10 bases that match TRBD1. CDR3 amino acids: CASSKTGGEMGGYTF. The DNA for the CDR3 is TGTGCCAGCAGCAAGACAGGGGGCGAGATGGGTGGCTACACCTTC.